This entry lists 14 T cell receptor beta chains sequenced from one sample in a study of T cells in Graves' hyperthyroidism and ophthalmopathy. Amplified regions were TCR beta CDR3 sequences from RNA transcripts. TCR CDR3 underwent first-round RT-PCR with the HTBI primer set. TCRdb passed the multiplex PCR reads through MiXCR, listing each CDR3 protein once. Among fewer than 500,000 distinct CDR3 sequences listed, roughly 15% were seen once. Sequenced sample: blood. The receptor set was obtained from a woman aged 25-40 years with Graves' ophthalmopathy.

As for this clonotype: At one end the junction does not follow the germline gene, possibly because of a read error. The genes are TRBV5-8 and TRBJ1-1, with D possibly TRBD1 on 6 matching bases. Germline-derived CDR1 and CDR2 are SGHTS and YDEGEE. The CDR3 totals 15 residues. CDR3 in DNA: TGTGCCAGCAGCTTGGCCCCTAACTGGGACACTGGAGCTTTCTTT. It yields the protein CASSLAPNWDTGAFF.

J is TRBJ1-1 and V is TRBV30; D uncertain. Germline loops: CDR1 GTSNPN, CDR2 SVGIG (reference sequence). This CDR3 has 12 amino acids. The ends were cut back, 0 bases at V and 8 bases at J, with 10 bases in the middle. The DNA for the CDR3 is TGTGCCTGGAGTGTACTTGGAGTAGAAGCTTTCTTT. Protein sequence: CAWSVLGVEAFF.

This clonotype has at least ten counts. The chain recombines TRBV11-2 with TRBJ2-1; unclear D gene. The germline V and J ends were trimmed by 0 bases and 4 bases, with 7 bases remaining between them. The CDR3 is 14 amino acids. CDR1 is SGHAT and CDR2 is FQNNGV in the germline V gene. The CDR3 DNA sequence: TGTGCCAGCAGCTTAGACTTAGTTTACAATGAGCAGTTCTTC. Amino acids: CASSLDLVYNEQFF.

This clonotype was counted a few times. The chain combines TRBV19 with TRBJ1-5, with D tentatively TRBD1 (5 bases). CDR3 length: 15 amino acids. CDR1 and CDR2 (germline): LNHDA, SQIVND (reference sequence). The germline V and J ends were trimmed by 2 bases and 5 bases, with 13 bases remaining between them. The CDR3 sequence is CASSIIEGLHQPQHF. CDR3 nucleotide sequence: TGTGCCAGTAGTATAATAGAGGGACTCCATCAGCCCCAGCATTTT. The whole variable domain, remainder taken from reference TRBV19 and TRBJ1-5, is DGGITQSPKYLFRKEGQNVTLSCEQNLNHDAMYWYRQDPGQGLRLIYYSQIVNDFQKGDIAEGYSVSREKKESFPLTVTSAQKNPTAFYLCASSIIEGLHQPQHFGDGTRLSIL.

Ten or more counts support this clonotype. CDR3 sequence (DNA): TGCAGCGTCGCCGGGACAGACGTGGCAAACACCATATATTTT. This codes for CSVAGTDVANTIYF. The genes are TRBV29-1 and TRBJ1-3; 7 nucleotides match TRBD1. V dropped 6 bases and J dropped 6; count of bases not matched to a gene: 11. Per germline, CDR1 SQVTM and CDR2 ANQGSEA. This CDR3 has 14 amino acids.

This clonotype was detected ten times or more. The chain joins TRBV7-2 to TRBJ2-1; 15 bases align to TRBD2. CDR1 and CDR2 (germline): SGHTA, FQGNSA. V shed 1 base, J shed 2 bases, and the junction held 6 bases outside the gene matches. The CDR3 loop spans 19 amino acids. The CDR3 spells CASSLVGLAGGRAYNEQFF. In DNA form, the CDR3 reads TGTGCCAGCAGCTTAGTAGGACTAGCGGGGGGGAGGGCCTACAATGAGCAGTTCTTC.

This clonotype was detected ten times or more. This chain joins TRBV27 and TRBJ2-5; 8 nucleotides match TRBD1. V was clipped by 2 bases and J by 2 bases; unmatched bases: 10. CDR1 is MNHEY, CDR2 SMNVEV, per germline (reference sequence). The CDR3 is made up of 17 amino acids. The CDR3 protein is CASSLSRTGLGQETQYF. CDR3 sequence (DNA): TGTGCCAGCAGTTTAAGCCGGACAGGGTTAGGGCAAGAGACCCAGTACTTC.

This clonotype was detected many times. CDR3 sequence (DNA): TGTGCCAGCAGGACCCTGGACATACCTCCCTACGAGCAGTACTTC. Its translation: CASRTLDIPPYEQYF. The chain has TRBV12-3 or TRBV12-4 and TRBJ2-7, with TRBD1 as a possible D gene (5 bases). Trimming removed 6 bases at V and 2 bases at J, with 17 bases between. CDR3 length equals 15 residues.

The J gene is TRBJ2-7, the V gene TRBV5-5; D is unresolved. This CDR3 contains 15 residues. From germline, CDR1 is SGHKS and CDR2 YYEKEE (reference sequence). Trimming left V 2 bases short and J 1 base short, with 13 bases between. The CDR3 DNA reads as TGTGCCAGCAGCTTTTCTTTCCGACTTTCCTACGAGCAGTACTTC. Translating it yields CASSFSFRLSYEQYF.

There are many counts of this clonotype. The chain is built from TRBV20-1 and TRBJ1-6; D is perhaps TRBD1 (6 bases). This CDR3 contains 17 residues. Germline V gene lookup returns CDR1 DFQATT and CDR2 SNEGSKA (reference sequence). The V end was cut by 6 bases, the J end by 0 bases, with 18 bases between. This chain's CDR3 is CSATTGPGGSYNSPLHF. The CDR3 DNA is TGCAGTGCCACGACAGGACCTGGTGGCTCCTATAATTCACCCCTCCACTTT.

This clonotype was counted ten times or more. The V call is TRBV3-1, the J call TRBJ1-5; D is perhaps TRBD1 (6 bases). In germline, CDR1 is LGHDT, CDR2 YNNKEL (reference sequence). Trimming took 7 bases from V and 4 from J, leaving 14 bases between them. There are 14 residues in the CDR3. The CDR3 sequence is CASKEGGTNQPQHF. DNA for the CDR3: TGTGCCAGCAAGGAAGGGGGGACGAATCAGCCCCAGCATTTT.

The sample holds many counts of this clonotype. The chain joins TRBV20-1 to TRBJ2-1; a possible D gene is TRBD1 (5 bases). V was pared by 3 bases and J by 0 bases, with 15 bases between. CDR3 size: 16 residues. Germline CDR1 DFQATT, CDR2 SNEGSKA (reference sequence). This CDR3 is CSASWRRASSYNEQFF. The CDR3 region has the DNA TGCAGTGCTAGTTGGCGCAGGGCGAGCTCCTACAATGAGCAGTTCTTC.

This clonotype has at least ten counts. The chain couples TRBV15 to TRBJ2-5; D possibly corresponds to TRBD2 (5 bases). Deletions cut 1 base from V and 0 bases from J, with 9 bases between. Looked up from germline, CDR1 is LNHNV and CDR2 is YYDKDF (reference sequence). The CDR3 extends over 15 amino acids. This chain's CDR3 is CATSRARGYQETQYF. The CDR3 DNA sequence: TGTGCCACCAGCAGAGCAAGAGGGTACCAAGAGACCCAGTACTTC.

This clonotype was seen at least ten times. The rearrangement links TRBV7-2 to TRBJ2-7; D possibly corresponds to TRBD1 (5 bases). This CDR3 is 14 amino acids long. Germline CDR1 and CDR2: SGHTA and FQGNSA. Trimming left V 5 bases short and J 2 bases short, with 13 bases between. The CDR3 protein is CASSVGAIAYEQYF. CDR3 nucleotides: TGTGCCAGCAGCGTTGGGGCCATCGCCTACGAGCAGTACTTC.